Shown below are 17 T cell receptor beta chains from a single sample sequenced in a study of CD8+CD57+ T cells in acquired aplastic anemia. The template for TCR beta VDJ and CDR3 sequence profiling was genomic DNA. Each CDR3 protein is one row after TCRdb ran MiXCR on the reads. The data show 90,000 to 130,000 distinct CDR3 sequences, less than 65% seen once. Sequencing was carried out using sorted CD4+, CD8+, or CD8+CD57+ T cells (not recorded which) from PBMCs. These receptors originate from a human donor in good health, serving as a control.

The J gene is TRBJ2-7, the V gene TRBV20-1; 7 nucleotides agree with TRBD1. Germline V gene data show CDR1 as DFQATT and CDR2 as SNEGSKA (reference sequence). This CDR3 is 12 amino acids long. V was clipped by 6 bases and J by 2 bases; unmatched bases: 4. CDR3 amino acids: CSATGTAYEQYF. The CDR3, as DNA: TGCAGTGCGACCGGGACAGCCTACGAGCAGTACTTC.

This clonotype was observed a single time. The rearrangement joins TRBV15 to TRBJ2-3, with D unresolved. There are 15 residues in the CDR3. V dropped 5 bases and J dropped 4 bases, with 16 bases sitting between them. Germline CDR1 LNHNV, CDR2 YYDKDF (reference sequence). CDR3 nucleotides: TGTGCCACCAGCGCCGGGCCCCAGAGCCCAGATACGCAGTATTTT. It yields the protein CATSAGPQSPDTQYF.

This rearrangement joins TRBV4-2 to TRBJ2-5; 11 nucleotides match TRBD2. Germline-derived CDR1 and CDR2 are LGHNA and YNFKEQ. Trimming cost V 0 bases and J 5 bases; bases outside gene matches: 11. This CDR3 is built from 18 residues. CDR3 DNA: TGTGCCAGCAGCCAAGAGGCCGTAGCGGGGGGGCGGGTGGAGACCCAGTACTTC. It translates to CASSQEAVAGGRVETQYF.

The chain carries TRBV10-3 and TRBJ2-7, with 9 bases that match TRBD1. CDR3 size: 14 residues. The junction had 5 bases not matched to a gene; V was cut back by 3 bases and J by 5 bases. Germline-derived CDR1 and CDR2 are ENHRY and SYGVKD. CDR3 loop: CAISDSTGGDEQYF. CDR3 DNA sequence: TGTGCCATCAGTGACTCGACAGGGGGGGACGAGCAGTACTTC.

The table lists this clonotype with a few counts. The CDR3 here is CASRPGGNTEAFF. Written as DNA, the CDR3 is TGTGCCAGCAGACCCGGGGGGAACACTGAAGCTTTCTTT. V gene TRBV27 combines with J gene TRBJ1-1, with D maybe TRBD1 (5 bases). V lost 6 bases and J 1 base, leaving 9 bases between the germline ends. Germline CDR1 reads MNHEY; CDR2 reads SMNVEV (reference sequence). This CDR3 comprises 13 residues.

This clonotype appeared many times. The CDR3 loop reads CASSSSDRDFETEAFF. For the CDR3, the DNA is TGTGCCAGCAGCTCTTCGGACAGGGACTTTGAGACTGAAGCTTTCTTT. The rearrangement joins TRBV5-4 to TRBJ1-1; 8 bases agree with TRBD1. CDR1 and CDR2 from the germline V gene are SGHNT and YYREEE (reference sequence). The V and J ends lost 3 bases and 5 bases, in that order; junction bases with no gene match: 12. This CDR3 has 16 amino acids.

J is TRBJ1-2 and V is TRBV19; D gene ambiguous. Trimming removed 6 bases at V and 6 bases at J, with 8 bases between. Germline V gene data show CDR1 as LNHDA and CDR2 as SQIVND (reference sequence). CDR3 size: 11 residues. CDR3 in amino acids: CASSQFDGYTF. The CDR3 DNA is TGTGCCAGTAGCCAATTCGATGGCTACACCTTC.

The CDR3 reads CATLLAGDNTEAFF. The CDR3 DNA is TGTGCCACTCTACTAGCGGGGGACAACACTGAAGCTTTCTTT. The V and J genes are TRBV2 and TRBJ1-1, with D possibly matching TRBD1 (5 bases). Looked up from germline, CDR1 is SNHLY and CDR2 is FYNNEI. CDR3 length: 14 amino acids. V dropped 10 bases and J dropped 2 bases, with 17 bases sitting between them.

The J gene is TRBJ1-1, the V gene TRBV25-1; D ambiguous. Germline values: CDR1 MGHDK, CDR2 SYGVNS. The CDR3 has 12 residues. Trimming shortened V by 3 bases and J by 5 bases, and 7 bases separated the two germline ends. The CDR3 coding sequence is TGTGCCAGCAGTGATGCGGGAACTGAAGCTTTCTTT. As protein: CASSDAGTEAFF.

This clonotype was counted many times. The genes are TRBV27 and TRBJ2-7; TRBD1 might be the D (6 bases). Germline V gene data show CDR1 as MNHEY and CDR2 as SMNVEV (reference sequence). V lost 0 bases, J lost 2 bases, and 11 bases lay in between. The CDR3 is 15 amino acids. The CDR3 reads CASSLSWTAAYEQYF. CDR3 nucleotides: TGTGCCAGCAGTTTATCGTGGACAGCGGCCTACGAGCAGTACTTC.

J is TRBJ1-5 and V is TRBV10-3, with unresolved D. With 0 bases removed from V and 7 bases from J, the gap between germline ends came to 10 bases. The germline CDR1 and CDR2 sequences are ENHRY and SYGVKD. This CDR3 region has 14 residues. The CDR3 nucleotides read TGTGCCATCAGTGAGTCGAGGACGGAACAGCCCCAGCATTTT. It encodes CAISESRTEQPQHF.

A remark on this clonotype: The junction and the germline gene differ at one end; a read error may be behind it. The chain recombines TRBV25-1 with TRBJ1-6; possible D gene TRBD1, 5 bases. CDR3 length equals 16 residues. Germline loops: CDR1 MGHDK, CDR2 SYGVNS. The CDR3 loop is CASSQERGLDNSPLHF. DNA of the CDR3: TGCGCCAGCAGCCAAGAGAGGGGCTTGGATAATTCACCCCTCCACTTT.

This clonotype has just a few counts. The chain combines TRBV27 with TRBJ1-1, with D unclear. CDR1 is MNHEY and CDR2 is SMNVEV in the germline V gene (reference sequence). The CDR3 has 13 amino acids. Trimming removed 1 base at V and 5 bases at J, with 8 bases between. The CDR3 DNA reads TGTGCCAGCAGTTTATTGGGGAGAACTGAAGCTTTCTTT. Protein product: CASSLLGRTEAFF.

The chain is built from TRBV24-1 and TRBJ2-1; D remains ambiguous. The germline gives CDR1 KGHDR, CDR2 SFDVKD. This CDR3 has 15 amino acids. With 3 bases removed from V and 8 bases from J, the gap between germline ends came to 16 bases. This CDR3 is CATSDRSERSYEQFF. The CDR3 DNA is TGTGCCACCAGTGATCGGTCAGAGCGTTCGTATGAGCAGTTCTTC.

This clonotype occurred a few times. The V gene is TRBV2, the J gene TRBJ1-6, with D possibly being TRBD1 (6 bases). CDR3 size: 13 residues. Looked up from germline, CDR1 is SNHLY and CDR2 is FYNNEI. V lost 9 bases and J 7 bases, leaving 13 bases between the germline ends. The CDR3 here is CASIVTGNSPLHF. For the CDR3, the DNA is TGTGCCAGTATAGTAACAGGGAATTCACCCCTCCACTTT. Looking up the rest from reference TRBV2 and TRBJ1-6 gives the full variable domain: EPEVTQTPSHQVTQMGQEVILRCVPISNHLYFYWYRQILGQKVEFLVSFYNNEISEKSEIFDDQFSVERPDGSNFTLKIRSTKLEDSAMYFCASIVTGNSPLHFGNGTRLTVT.

With respect to this clonotype: The conserved phenylalanine or tryptophan normally closing the CDR3 is absent here, so this likely arose from a read error. This rearrangement joins TRBV20-1 to TRBJ1-2; 9 positions agree with TRBD1. Trimming removed 3 bases from V and 4 bases from J; junction bases left unmatched: 6. The CDR3 has 14 amino acids. Germline CDR1 and CDR2: DFQATT and SNEGSKA (reference sequence). The CDR3 sequence: CSARRTGDTYGYTS. The DNA of the CDR3 is TGCAGTGCTAGGCGGACAGGGGATACCTATGGCTACACCTCC.

This clonotype was detected once. This chain connects TRBV4-3 to TRBJ2-7; unclear D gene. The ends were cut back, 3 bases at V and 3 bases at J, with 15 bases in the middle. CDR3 size: 15 residues. Looked up from germline, CDR1 is LGHNA and CDR2 is YSLEER. CDR3 sequence: CASSQVGLPDYEQYF. The CDR3 DNA is TGCGCCAGCAGCCAGGTTGGCCTACCGGACTACGAGCAGTACTTC.